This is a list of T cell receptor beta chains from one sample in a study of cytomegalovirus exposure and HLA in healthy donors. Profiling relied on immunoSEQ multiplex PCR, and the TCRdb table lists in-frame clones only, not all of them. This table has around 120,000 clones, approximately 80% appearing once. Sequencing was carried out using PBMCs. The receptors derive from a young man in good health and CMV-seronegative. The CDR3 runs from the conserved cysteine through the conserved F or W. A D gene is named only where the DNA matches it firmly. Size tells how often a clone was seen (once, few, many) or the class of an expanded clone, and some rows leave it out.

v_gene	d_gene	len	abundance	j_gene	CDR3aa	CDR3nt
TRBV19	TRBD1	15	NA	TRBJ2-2	CASSWDRGSTGELFF	TGTGCCAGTAGTTGGGACAGGGGCAGCACCGGGGAGCTGTTTTTT
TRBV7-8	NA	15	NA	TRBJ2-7	CASSSSTQVRYEQCF	TGTGCCAGCAGCTCCTCTACCCAGGTTCGCTACGAGCAGTGCTTC
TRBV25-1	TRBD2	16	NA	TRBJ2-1	CASSEASGIRYNEQFF	TGTGCCAGCAGTGAAGCTAGCGGGATCAGGTACAATGAGCAGTTCTTC
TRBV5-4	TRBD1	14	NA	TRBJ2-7	CASSLLQGLGEQYF	TGTGCCAGCAGCTTGTTACAGGGGTTAGGCGAGCAGTACTTC
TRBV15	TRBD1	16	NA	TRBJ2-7	CATSRVSPGQGAEQYF	TGTGCCACCAGCAGAGTATCACCGGGACAGGGGGCCGAGCAGTACTTC
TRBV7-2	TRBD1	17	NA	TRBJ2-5	CASSSAAGTGWGETQYF	TGTGCCAGCAGCTCCGCCGCCGGGACAGGGTGGGGAGAGACCCAGTACTTC
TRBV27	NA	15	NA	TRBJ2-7	CASSLSSLASYEQYF	TGTGCCAGCAGTTTATCAAGCCTAGCGTCCTACGAGCAGTACTTC
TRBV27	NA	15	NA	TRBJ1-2	CASSSHGQFLGGYTF	TGTGCCAGCAGTTCCCATGGACAGTTCCTGGGAGGCTACACCTTC
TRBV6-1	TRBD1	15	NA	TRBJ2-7	CASSRPGTGSYEQYF	TGTGCCAGCAGTCGACCAGGGACAGGGTCCTACGAGCAGTACTTC
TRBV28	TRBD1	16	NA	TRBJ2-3	CASRVSGTGFTDTQYF	TGTGCCAGCAGGGTCTCCGGGACAGGGTTCACCGATACGCAGTATTTT
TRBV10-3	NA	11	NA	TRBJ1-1	CATGENTEAFF	TGTGCCACCGGGGAGAACACTGAAGCTTTCTTT
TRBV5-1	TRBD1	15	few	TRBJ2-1	CASSLQGFEGSEQFF	TGCGCCAGCAGCTTACAGGGGTTTGAGGGTAGTGAGCAGTTCTTC
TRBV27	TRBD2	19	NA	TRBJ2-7	CASSSGTSGRARGYAEQYF	TGTGCCAGCAGTTCGGGGACTAGCGGGAGGGCACGAGGGTATGCCGAGCAGTACTTC
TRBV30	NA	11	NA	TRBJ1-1	CAWSGQMPAFF	TGTGCCTGGAGTGGGCAAATGCCGGCTTTCTTT
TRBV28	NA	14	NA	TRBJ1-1	CASSPSQFSTEAFF	TGTGCCAGCAGCCCTTCACAGTTCTCCACTGAAGCTTTCTTT
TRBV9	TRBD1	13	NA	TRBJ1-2	CASSGYRGGGYTF	TGTGCCAGCAGCGGGTACAGGGGTGGCGGCTACACCTTC